The present T cell receptor (beta chain) was sequenced within a study of shared clonotypes between healthy human individuals. Broader study findings: Rarefaction analysis demonstrated incomplete sorted-subset sequencing notwithstanding large depth. Richness estimates generally favored naive over memory subsets. The sole specimen, blood, was sampled, and tissue repertoires likely differ.

As concerns this clone: Its target is unknown.

A deep-level run was used for the assay. Here immunoSEQ multiplex PCR was the method, and the copy in TCRdb shows in-frame clones only, minus some. The sample holds roughly 2.4 million clones; under 97% are singletons and the top ten take approximately 0.13%. CDR1 and CDR2 (germline): GTSNPN, SVGIG (reference sequence). Between the trimmed V and J ends, which lost 5 bases and 7 bases, there was a span of 12 bases. The CDR3 sequence is 11 residues long. The TCR was taken from a man in his late teens or twenties in good health. The rearrangement uses TRBV30 and TRBJ2-7; D may be TRBD2 (6 bases). The sample was naive CD4+ T cells sorted from blood. Sample subset: CD45RA+ positively selected. CDR3 loop: CAWGGSGEQYF. For the CDR3, the DNA is TGTGCCTGGGGGGGGTCTGGTGAGCAGTACTTC.